The clone carrying this TCR beta chain was seen a handful of times. Data came from immunoSEQ multiplex PCR; TCRdb stores just in-frame clones and leaves some out. The top ten hold approximately 0.99% of the sample, which has about 220,000 clones, about 90% seen once. The donors belonged to the roughly 120-subject validation cohort, separate from the approximately 700-subject first cohort. This sample was taken from a study of cytomegalovirus exposure and HLA in healthy donors. Source material: PBMCs. The sequence was obtained from a woman in her late teens or twenties in good health and CMV-seronegative.

The CDR3 sequence is CAITSTGPLGDGYTF. CDR3 DNA: TGTGCCATCACTTCGACAGGACCCCTTGGAGATGGCTACACCTTC. The chain combines TRBV10-3 with TRBJ1-2; a weak D match, TRBD1 (6 bases). Trimming took 7 bases from V and 6 from J, leaving 21 bases between them. Germline V gene lookup returns CDR1 ENHRY and CDR2 SYGVKD. This CDR3 has 15 residues.